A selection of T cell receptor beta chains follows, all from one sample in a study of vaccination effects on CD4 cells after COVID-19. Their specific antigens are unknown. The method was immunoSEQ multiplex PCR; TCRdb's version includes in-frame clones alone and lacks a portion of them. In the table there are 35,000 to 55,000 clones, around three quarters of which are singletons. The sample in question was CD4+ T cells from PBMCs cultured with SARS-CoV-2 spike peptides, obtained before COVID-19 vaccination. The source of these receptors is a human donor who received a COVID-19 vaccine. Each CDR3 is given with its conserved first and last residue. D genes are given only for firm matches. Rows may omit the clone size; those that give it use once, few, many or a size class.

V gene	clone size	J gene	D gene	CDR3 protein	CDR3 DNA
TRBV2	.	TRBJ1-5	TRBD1	CASSRQDRGQFQPQHF	TGTGCCAGCAGTCGTCAGGACAGGGGGCAATTTCAGCCCCAGCATTTT
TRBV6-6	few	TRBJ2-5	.	CATRTAQETQYF	TGTGCCACCCGGACAGCCCAAGAGACCCAGTACTTC
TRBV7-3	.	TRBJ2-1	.	CASSITGEGEQFF	TGTGCCAGCAGCATTACAGGGGAGGGCGAGCAGTTCTTC
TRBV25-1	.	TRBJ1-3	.	CASSPTDTPGNTIYF	TGTGCCAGCAGTCCTACCGACACCCCTGGAAACACCATATATTTT
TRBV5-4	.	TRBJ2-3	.	CASSLEAGTQYF	TGTGCCAGCAGCTTGGAAGCGGGTACGCAGTATTTT
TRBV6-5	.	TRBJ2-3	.	CASSYQSPQSTDTQYF	TGTGCCAGCAGTTACCAGTCCCCCCAGTCCACAGATACGCAGTATTTT
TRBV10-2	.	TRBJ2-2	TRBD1	CASSMGQGVGGELFF	TGCGCCAGCAGTATGGGACAGGGGGTCGGCGGGGAGCTGTTTTTT
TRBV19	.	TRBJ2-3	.	CASSIELALTDTQYF	TGTGCCAGTAGTATTGAACTAGCTCTCACAGATACGCAGTATTTT
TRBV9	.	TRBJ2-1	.	CASSEGQRTYNEQFF	TGTGCCAGCAGCGAGGGCCAGCGTACCTACAATGAGCAGTTCTTC
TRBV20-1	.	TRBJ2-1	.	CSARKDNEQFF	TGCAGTGCTAGAAAAGACAATGAGCAGTTCTTC
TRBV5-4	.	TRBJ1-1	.	CASSLEGGTEAFF	TGTGCCAGCAGCTTGGAGGGGGGCACTGAAGCTTTCTTT
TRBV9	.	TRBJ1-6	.	CASSVRLGEGPLHF	TGTGCCAGCAGCGTAAGGTTAGGGGAAGGACCCCTCCACTTT
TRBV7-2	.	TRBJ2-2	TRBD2	CASSLGGGTSGELFF	TGTGCCAGCAGCTTAGGCGGGGGGACTTCCGGGGAGCTGTTTTTT
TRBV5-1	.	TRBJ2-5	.	CASSVGVLETQYF	TGCGCCAGCAGCGTTGGCGTTTTGGAGACCCAGTACTTC
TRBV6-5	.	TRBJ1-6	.	CASNDSTGRLHF	TGTGCCAGCAACGACAGTACCGGGCGCCTCCACTTT
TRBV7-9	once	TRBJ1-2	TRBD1	CASGQGLNGYTF	TGTGCCAGCGGACAGGGACTTAATGGCTACACCTTC
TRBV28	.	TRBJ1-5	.	CASSLLRQPQHF	TGTGCCAGCAGTTTACTTCGTCAGCCCCAGCATTTT
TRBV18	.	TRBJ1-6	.	CASSSSSYNSPLHF	TGTGCCAGCTCATCTAGCTCCTATAATTCACCCCTCCACTTT
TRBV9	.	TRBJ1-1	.	CASSLTGTTEAFF	TGTGCCAGCAGCTTAACAGGGACGACTGAAGCTTTCTTT
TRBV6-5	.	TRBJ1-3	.	CASGPGSSGNTIYF	TGTGCCAGCGGGCCAGGCTCCTCTGGAAACACCATATATTTT
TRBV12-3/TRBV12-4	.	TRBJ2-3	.	CASGTQGTDTQYF	TGTGCCAGCGGGACCCAGGGGACAGATACGCAGTATTTT
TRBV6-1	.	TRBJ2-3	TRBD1	CASSEEVSGGTDTQYF	TGTGCCAGCAGTGAAGAGGTGTCAGGGGGAACAGATACGCAGTATTTT
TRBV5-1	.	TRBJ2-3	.	CASTRRTVSTDTQYF	TGCGCCAGCACACGCCGGACTGTTAGCACAGATACGCAGTATTTT
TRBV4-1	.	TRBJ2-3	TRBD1	CASSQGQGLTDTQYF	TGCGCCAGCAGCCAAGGACAGGGGCTTACAGATACGCAGTATTTT
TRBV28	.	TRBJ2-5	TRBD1	CASRLLTGGQETQYF	TGTGCCAGCAGACTACTGACAGGGGGCCAAGAGACCCAGTACTTC
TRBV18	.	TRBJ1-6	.	CASSPQGANSPLHF	TGTGCCAGCTCACCACAGGGCGCCAATTCACCCCTCCACTTT
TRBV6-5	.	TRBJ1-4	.	CASSYLPDEKLFF	TGTGCCAGCAGTTACCTTCCAGATGAAAAACTGTTTTTT
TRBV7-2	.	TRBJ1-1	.	CASSYPPPPKAFF	TGTGCCAGCAGCTACCCCCCGCCTCCAAAAGCTTTCTTT
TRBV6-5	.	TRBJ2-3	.	CASSPSRGGLDTQYF	TGTGCCAGCAGTCCCTCCAGGGGGGGGTTGGATACGCAGTATTTT
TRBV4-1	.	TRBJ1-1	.	CASSQEPGGGTEAFF	TGCGCCAGCAGCCAAGAGCCGGGTGGAGGAACTGAAGCTTTCTTT
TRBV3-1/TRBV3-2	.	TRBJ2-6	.	CASSRSSGANVLTF	TGTGCCAGCAGCCGAAGCTCTGGGGCCAACGTCCTGACTTTC
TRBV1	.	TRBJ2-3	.	CTSSRRGAAGGYTDTQYF	TGCACCAGCAGCCGTCGGGGGGCAGCGGGGGGGTACACAGATACGCAGTATTTT
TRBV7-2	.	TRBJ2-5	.	CASSLASSGQETQYF	TGTGCCAGCAGCTTAGCGAGTAGCGGCCAAGAGACCCAGTACTTC
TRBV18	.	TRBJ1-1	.	CASSPGSGQITTEAFF	TGTGCCAGCTCACCCGGTTCAGGACAAATCACCACTGAAGCTTTCTTT
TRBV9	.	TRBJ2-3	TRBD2	CASSDTSATDTQYF	TGTGCCAGCAGCGACACTAGCGCCACAGATACGCAGTATTTT
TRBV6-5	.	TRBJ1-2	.	CASRLPGGDGYTF	TGTGCCAGCAGATTACCGGGGGGCGATGGCTACACCTTC
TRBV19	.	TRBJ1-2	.	CASRDINYGYTF	TGTGCCAGTCGCGATATTAACTATGGCTACACCTTC
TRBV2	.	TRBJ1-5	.	CASIRDNNQPQHF	TGTGCCAGCATCCGGGACAACAATCAGCCCCAGCATTTT
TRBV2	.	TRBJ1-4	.	CASSWTLSNEKLFF	TGTGCCAGCAGTTGGACACTTTCTAATGAAAAACTGTTTTTT
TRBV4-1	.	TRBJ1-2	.	CASSQDLFGISRARAVLPF	TGCGCCAGCAGCCAAGATCTGTTCGGAATTTCCCGGGCCCGGGCAGTCTTACCCTTC
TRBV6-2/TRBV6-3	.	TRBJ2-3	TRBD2	CASSQWTSGTDTQYF	TGTGCCAGCAGCCAATGGACTAGCGGCACAGATACGCAGTATTTT
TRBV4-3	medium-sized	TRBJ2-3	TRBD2	CASSYGGGNTDTQYF	TGCGCCAGCAGCTACGGGGGGGGTAACACAGATACGCAGTATTTT
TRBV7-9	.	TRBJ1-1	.	CASSPIWGNTEAFF	TGTGCCAGCAGTCCGATTTGGGGGAACACTGAAGCTTTCTTT
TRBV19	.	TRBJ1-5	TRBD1	CASSMRQGVNNQPQHF	TGTGCCAGTAGTATGAGACAGGGGGTCAACAATCAGCCCCAGCATTTT
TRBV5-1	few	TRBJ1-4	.	CASRGQTNEKLFF	TGCGCCAGCAGAGGACAGACTAATGAAAAACTGTTTTTT
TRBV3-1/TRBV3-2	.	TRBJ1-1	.	CASSRVDTEAFF	TGTGCCAGCAGCCGGGTAGACACTGAAGCTTTCTTT
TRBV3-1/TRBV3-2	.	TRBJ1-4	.	CASSQETKKLFF	TGTGCCAGCAGCCAAGAAACGAAAAAACTGTTTTTT
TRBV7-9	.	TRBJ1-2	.	CASSLAAGEVGGYTF	TGTGCCAGCAGCTTAGCAGCAGGGGAAGTAGGAGGCTACACCTTC
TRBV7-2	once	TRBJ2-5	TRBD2	CASSPQLSGGGTQYF	TGTGCCAGCAGCCCCCAACTTAGCGGGGGAGGGACCCAGTACTTC
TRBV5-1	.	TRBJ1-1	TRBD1	CASSFRTGGLKDTEAFF	TGCGCCAGCAGCTTTAGGACAGGGGGCCTGAAGGACACTGAAGCTTTCTTT